The source of this T cell receptor (beta chain) is a study of beta chain features in type 1 diabetes. This clone came up a few times. The authors reverse transcribed all of the isolated RNA, so sequencing captured expressed TCRB transcripts. Generated by immunoSEQ multiplex PCR, the TCRdb table keeps only in-frame clones and is missing some. The sample carries fewer than 250,000 clones, about 14% recorded once. Sequences were obtained from naive CD4+ T cells from blood. The clonotype originates from a woman aged 40-49 years in good health.

CDR3 in amino acids: CASSLRTSGANVLTF. CDR3 bases: TGTGCCAGCAGCCTCCGGACTTCTGGGGCCAACGTCCTGACTTTC. The chain couples TRBV7-2 to TRBJ2-6, with a weak D call TRBD2 (5 bases). CDR1 is SGHTA and CDR2 is FQGNSA in the germline V gene. The V end lost 5 bases, the J end lost 1 base, and 9 bases lay between the germline ends. The CDR3 runs 15 residues.